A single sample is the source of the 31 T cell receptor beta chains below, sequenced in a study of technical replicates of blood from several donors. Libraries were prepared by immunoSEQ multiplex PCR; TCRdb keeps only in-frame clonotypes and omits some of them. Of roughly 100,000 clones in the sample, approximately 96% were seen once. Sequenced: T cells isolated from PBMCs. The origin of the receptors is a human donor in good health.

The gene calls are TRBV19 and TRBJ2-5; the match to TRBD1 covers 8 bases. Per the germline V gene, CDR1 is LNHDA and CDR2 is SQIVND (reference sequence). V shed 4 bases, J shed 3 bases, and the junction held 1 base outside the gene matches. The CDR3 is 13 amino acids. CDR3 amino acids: CASSTDREETQYF. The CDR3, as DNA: TGTGCCAGTAGTACGGACAGGGAAGAGACCCAGTACTTC.

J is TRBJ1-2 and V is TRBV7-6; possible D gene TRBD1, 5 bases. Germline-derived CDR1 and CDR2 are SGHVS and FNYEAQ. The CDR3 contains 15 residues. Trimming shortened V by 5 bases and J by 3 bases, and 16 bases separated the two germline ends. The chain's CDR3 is CASSLGQQWDYGYTF. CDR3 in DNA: TGTGCCAGCAGCCTAGGACAACAATGGGACTATGGCTACACCTTC.

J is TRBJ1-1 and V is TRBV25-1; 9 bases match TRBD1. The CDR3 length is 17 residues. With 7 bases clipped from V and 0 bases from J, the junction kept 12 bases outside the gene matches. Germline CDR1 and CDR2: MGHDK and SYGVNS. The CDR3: CASTEAGQGRLNTEAFF. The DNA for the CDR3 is TGTGCCAGCACCGAAGCAGGACAGGGGCGATTGAACACTGAAGCTTTCTTT.

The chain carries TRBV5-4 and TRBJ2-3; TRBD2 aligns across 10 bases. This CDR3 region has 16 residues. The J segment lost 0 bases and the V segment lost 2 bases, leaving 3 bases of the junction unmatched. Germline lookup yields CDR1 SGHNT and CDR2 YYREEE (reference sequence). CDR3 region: CASSFPSGGSTDTQYF. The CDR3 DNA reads TGTGCCAGCAGCTTTCCTAGCGGGGGAAGCACAGATACGCAGTATTTT.

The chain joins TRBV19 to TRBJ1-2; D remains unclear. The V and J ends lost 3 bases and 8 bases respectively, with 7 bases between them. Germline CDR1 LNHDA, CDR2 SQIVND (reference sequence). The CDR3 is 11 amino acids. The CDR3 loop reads CASSINLGYTF. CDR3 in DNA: TGTGCCAGTAGTATCAACCTAGGCTACACCTTC.

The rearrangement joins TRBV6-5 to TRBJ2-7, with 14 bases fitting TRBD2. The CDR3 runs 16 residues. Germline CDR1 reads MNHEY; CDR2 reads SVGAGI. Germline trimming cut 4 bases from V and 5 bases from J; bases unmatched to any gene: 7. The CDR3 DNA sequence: TGTGCCAGCAGTTGGGGGACTAGCGGGAGCCCCCACGAGCAGTACTTC. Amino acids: CASSWGTSGSPHEQYF.

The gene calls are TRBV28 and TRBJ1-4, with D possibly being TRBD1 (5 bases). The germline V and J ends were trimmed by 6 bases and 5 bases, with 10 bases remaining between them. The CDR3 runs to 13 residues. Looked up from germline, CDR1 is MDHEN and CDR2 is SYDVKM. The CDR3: CASRSAGNEKLFF. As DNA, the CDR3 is TGTGCCAGCAGATCCGCAGGGAATGAAAAACTGTTTTTT.

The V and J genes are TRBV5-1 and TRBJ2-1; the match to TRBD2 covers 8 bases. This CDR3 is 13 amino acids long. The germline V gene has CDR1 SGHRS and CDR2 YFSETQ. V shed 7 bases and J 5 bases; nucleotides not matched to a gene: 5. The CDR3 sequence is CASSQTSDNEQFF. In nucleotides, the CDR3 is TGCGCCAGCTCTCAGACTAGCGACAATGAGCAGTTCTTC.

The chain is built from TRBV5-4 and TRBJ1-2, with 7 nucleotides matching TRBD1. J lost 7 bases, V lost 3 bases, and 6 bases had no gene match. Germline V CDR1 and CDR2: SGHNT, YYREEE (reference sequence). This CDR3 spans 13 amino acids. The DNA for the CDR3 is TGTGCCAGCAGCTGGAGACAGGGTGGTGGCTACACCTTC. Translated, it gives CASSWRQGGGYTF.

The CDR3 protein is CASSLGEGLDYGYTF. The CDR3 region has the DNA TGTGCCAGCAGCTTAGGGGAGGGACTAGACTATGGCTACACCTTC. V and J are TRBV7-8 and TRBJ1-2; tentative D call: TRBD1 (5 bases). Germline V lookup: CDR1 SGHVS, CDR2 FQNEAQ. The CDR3 consists of 15 residues. The V end was cut by 1 base, the J end by 3 bases, with 12 bases between. Looking up the rest from reference TRBV7-8 and TRBJ1-2 gives the full variable domain: GAGVSQSPRYKVAKRGQDVALRCDPISGHVSLFWYQQALGQGPEFLTYFQNEAQLDKSGLPSDRFFAERPEGSVSTLKIQRTQQEDSAVYLCASSLGEGLDYGYTFGSGTRLTVV.

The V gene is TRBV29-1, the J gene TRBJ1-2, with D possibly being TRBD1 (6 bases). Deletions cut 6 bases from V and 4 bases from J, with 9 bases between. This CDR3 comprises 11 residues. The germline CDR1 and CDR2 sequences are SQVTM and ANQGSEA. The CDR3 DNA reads TGCAGCGTACCGGACAGCTATGGCTACACCTTC. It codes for CSVPDSYGYTF.

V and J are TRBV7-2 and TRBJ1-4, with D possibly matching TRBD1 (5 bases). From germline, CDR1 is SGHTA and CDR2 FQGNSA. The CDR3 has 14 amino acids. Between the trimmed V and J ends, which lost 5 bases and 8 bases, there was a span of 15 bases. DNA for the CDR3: TGTGCCAGCAGCCGAGCTGGGGCTCAGGAAAAACTGTTTTTT. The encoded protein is CASSRAGAQEKLFF. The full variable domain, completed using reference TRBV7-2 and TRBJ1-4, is GAGVSQSPSNKVTEKGKDVELRCDPISGHTALYWYRQSLGQGLEFLIYFQGNSAPDKSGLPSDRFSAERTGGSVSTLTIQRTQQEDSAVYLCASSRAGAQEKLFFGSGTQLSVL.

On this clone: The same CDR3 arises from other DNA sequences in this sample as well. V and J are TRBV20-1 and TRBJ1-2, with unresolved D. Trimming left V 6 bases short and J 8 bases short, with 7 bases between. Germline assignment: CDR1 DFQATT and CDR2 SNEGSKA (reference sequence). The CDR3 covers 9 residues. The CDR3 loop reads CSAREGYTF. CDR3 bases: TGCAGTGCACGGGAGGGCTACACCTTC.

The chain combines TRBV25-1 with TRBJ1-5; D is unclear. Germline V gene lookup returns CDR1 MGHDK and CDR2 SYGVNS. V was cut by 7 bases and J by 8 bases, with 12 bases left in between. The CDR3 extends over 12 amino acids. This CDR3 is CASNYGREPQHF. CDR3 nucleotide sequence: TGTGCCAGCAATTATGGGCGGGAGCCCCAGCATTTT.

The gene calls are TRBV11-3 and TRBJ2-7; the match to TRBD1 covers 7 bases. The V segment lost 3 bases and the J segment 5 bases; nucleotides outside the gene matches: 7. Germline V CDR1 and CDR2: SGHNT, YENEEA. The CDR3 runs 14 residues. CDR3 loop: CASSFDREINEQYF. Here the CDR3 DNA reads TGTGCCAGCAGCTTTGACAGGGAAATCAACGAGCAGTACTTC.

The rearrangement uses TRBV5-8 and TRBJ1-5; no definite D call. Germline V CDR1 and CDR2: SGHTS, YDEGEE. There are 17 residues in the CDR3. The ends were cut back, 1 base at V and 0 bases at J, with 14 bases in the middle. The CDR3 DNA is TGTGCCAGCAGCTTGATGTTAGCCACCTATAGCAATCAGCCCCAGCATTTT. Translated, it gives CASSLMLATYSNQPQHF.

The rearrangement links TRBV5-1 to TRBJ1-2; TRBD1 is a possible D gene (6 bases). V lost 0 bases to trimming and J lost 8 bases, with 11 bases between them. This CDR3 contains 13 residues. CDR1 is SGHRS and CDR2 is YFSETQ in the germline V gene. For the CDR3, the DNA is TGCGCCAGCAGCTTGGAGGGGGAAGTCGGCTACACCTTC. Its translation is CASSLEGEVGYTF. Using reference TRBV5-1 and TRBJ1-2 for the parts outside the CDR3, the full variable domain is KAGVTQTPRYLIKTRGQQVTLSCSPISGHRSVSWYQQTPGQGLQFLFEYFSETQRNKGNFPGRFSGRQFSNSRSEMNVSTLELGDSALYLCASSLEGEVGYTFGSGTRLTVV.

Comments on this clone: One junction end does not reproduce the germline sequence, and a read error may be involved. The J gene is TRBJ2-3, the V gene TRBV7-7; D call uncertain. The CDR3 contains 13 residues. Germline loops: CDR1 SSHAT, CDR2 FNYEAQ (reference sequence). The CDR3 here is CASSLSQLDTQYF. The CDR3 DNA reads TGTGCTAGCAGCTTATCTCAGTTAGATACGCAGTATTTT.

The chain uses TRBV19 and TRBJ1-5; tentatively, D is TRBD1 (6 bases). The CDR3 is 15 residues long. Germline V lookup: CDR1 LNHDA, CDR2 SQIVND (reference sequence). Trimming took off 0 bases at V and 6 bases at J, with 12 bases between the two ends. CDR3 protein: CASSIEQGGFQPQHF. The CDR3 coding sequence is TGTGCCAGTAGTATAGAACAGGGTGGATTTCAGCCCCAGCATTTT.

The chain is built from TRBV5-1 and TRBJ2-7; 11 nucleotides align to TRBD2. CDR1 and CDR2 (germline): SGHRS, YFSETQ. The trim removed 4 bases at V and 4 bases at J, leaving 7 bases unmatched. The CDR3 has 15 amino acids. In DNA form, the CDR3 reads TGCGCCAGCAGCCCGTCTAGCGGGAGGCGATACGAGCAGTACTTC. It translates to CASSPSSGRRYEQYF.

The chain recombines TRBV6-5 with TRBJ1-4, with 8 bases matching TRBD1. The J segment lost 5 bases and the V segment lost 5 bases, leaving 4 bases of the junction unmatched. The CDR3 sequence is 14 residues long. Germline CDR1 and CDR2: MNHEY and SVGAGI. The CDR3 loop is CASSTRTGNEKLFF. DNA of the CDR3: TGTGCCAGCAGTACCCGGACAGGGAATGAAAAACTGTTTTTT.

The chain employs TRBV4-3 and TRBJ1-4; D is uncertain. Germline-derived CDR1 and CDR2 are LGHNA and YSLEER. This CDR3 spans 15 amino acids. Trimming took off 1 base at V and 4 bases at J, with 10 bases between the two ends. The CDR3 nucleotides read TGCGCCAGCAGCCAAGGGGGAGGTATTAATGAAAAACTGTTTTTT. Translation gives CASSQGGGINEKLFF.

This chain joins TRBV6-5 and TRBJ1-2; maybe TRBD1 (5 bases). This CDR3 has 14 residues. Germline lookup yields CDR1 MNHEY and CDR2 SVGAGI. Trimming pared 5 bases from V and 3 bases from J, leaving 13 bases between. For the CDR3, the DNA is TGTGCCAGCAGTCTCGGTCGACAGTACTATGGCTACACCTTC. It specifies CASSLGRQYYGYTF.

The CDR3 DNA reads TGTGCCAGCAGCTTAGGCCGGGTAACGGGATCGTACTTC. Residues: CASSLGRVTGSYF. This chain joins TRBV13 and TRBJ2-7; a possible D gene is TRBD2 (5 bases). Germline assignment: CDR1 PRHDT and CDR2 FYEKMQ (reference sequence). The V and J ends lost 0 bases and 12 bases respectively, with 15 bases between them. The CDR3 totals 13 residues.

The CDR3 is CSVEDLNNSYNEQFF. The CDR3 nucleotides are TGCAGCGTTGAAGATCTAAATAACTCCTACAATGAGCAGTTCTTC. The rearrangement joins TRBV29-1 to TRBJ2-1; the D is unclear. V lost 0 bases and J lost 0, with 9 bases in between. The CDR3 runs to 15 residues. Germline V lookup: CDR1 SQVTM, CDR2 ANQGSEA.

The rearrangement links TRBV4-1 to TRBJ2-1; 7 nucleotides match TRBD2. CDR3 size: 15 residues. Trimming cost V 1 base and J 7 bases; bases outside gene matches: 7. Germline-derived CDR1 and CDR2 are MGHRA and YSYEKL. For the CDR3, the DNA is TGCGCCAGCAGCCAAGGTGACGGGAGGTATAATGAGCAGTTCTTC. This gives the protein CASSQGDGRYNEQFF.

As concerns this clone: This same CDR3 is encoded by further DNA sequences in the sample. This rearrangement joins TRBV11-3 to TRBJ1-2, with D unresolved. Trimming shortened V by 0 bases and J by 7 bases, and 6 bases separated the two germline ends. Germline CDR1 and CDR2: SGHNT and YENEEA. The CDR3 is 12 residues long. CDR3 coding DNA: TGTGCCAGCAGCTTAGATCGGGGTGGCTACACCTTC. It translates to CASSLDRGGYTF.

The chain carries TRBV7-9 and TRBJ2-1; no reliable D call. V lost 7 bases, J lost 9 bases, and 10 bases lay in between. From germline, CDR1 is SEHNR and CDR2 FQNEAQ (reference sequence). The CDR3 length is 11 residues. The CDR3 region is CASILRSEQFF. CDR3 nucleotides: TGTGCCAGCATTCTTCGTAGTGAGCAGTTCTTC.

The CDR3 is CASSGPQGNGYTF. In DNA, the CDR3 is TGTGCCAGTTCCGGCCCACAGGGGAATGGCTACACCTTC. The V and J genes are TRBV18 and TRBJ1-2; 7 positions agree with TRBD1. V lost 9 bases and J lost 6; bases outside the gene matches: 10. Germline V gives CDR1 KGHSH, CDR2 LQKENI. The CDR3 length is 13 residues.

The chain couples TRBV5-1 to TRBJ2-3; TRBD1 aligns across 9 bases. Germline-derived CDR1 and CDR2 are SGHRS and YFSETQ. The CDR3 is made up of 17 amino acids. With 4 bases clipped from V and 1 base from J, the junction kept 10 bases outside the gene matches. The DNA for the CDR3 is TGCGCCAGCAGCACTCTCCCGGGACAGGGTGGCACAGATACGCAGTATTTT. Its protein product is CASSTLPGQGGTDTQYF.

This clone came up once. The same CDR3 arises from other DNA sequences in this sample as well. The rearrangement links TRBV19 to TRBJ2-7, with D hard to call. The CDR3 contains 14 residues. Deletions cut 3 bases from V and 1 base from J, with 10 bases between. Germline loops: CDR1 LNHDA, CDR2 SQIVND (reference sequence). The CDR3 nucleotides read TGTGCCAGTAGTATTTCAGGATTTTCCTACGAGCAGTACTTC. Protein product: CASSISGFSYEQYF.